This T cell receptor (beta chain) was recorded in a study of T cells in Graves' hyperthyroidism and ophthalmopathy. The CDR3 covers 15 residues. V was pared by 3 bases and J by 0 bases, with 12 bases between. Per germline, CDR1 DFQATT and CDR2 SNEGSKA (reference sequence). This clonotype came up many times. The target antigen is unknown. Study-wide results and caveats: By a 13 V-J model, ophthalmopathy was set apart from stable hyperthyroidism. Ophthalmopathy was identified by the model a median around 6.9 months ahead of onset.

RNA transcripts gave rise to amplified TCR beta CDR3 regions. HTBI primers were the set used in a first-round RT-PCR of the TCR CDR3. TCRdb reprocessed the multiplex PCR reads with MiXCR, giving one entry per CDR3 protein. The sample carries hundreds of thousands of distinct CDR3 sequences, over 11% recorded once. The patients, who ranged from 18 to 65 in age, presented with newly diagnosed hyperthyroidism lasting under 2 months. Progressors' blood was drawn at hyperthyroidism diagnosis, before ophthalmopathy symptoms. The chain has TRBV20-1 and TRBJ2-1; D might be TRBD1 (6 bases). The TCR sequence derives from a woman in her twenties or thirties with Graves' hyperthyroidism that later progressed to Graves' ophthalmopathy. Specimen: blood. The CDR3 protein is CSARISRGSYNEQFF. The CDR3 nucleotides read TGCAGTGCTAGGATCAGCAGGGGCTCCTACAATGAGCAGTTCTTC.